This T cell receptor (beta chain) was captured by sequencing in a study of control samples from healthy donors and cancer patients. CDR1 and CDR2 from the germline V gene are SNHLY and FYNNEI. CDR3 length: 13 residues. A word on this clone: At one end the junction does not follow the germline gene, possibly because of a read error.

Generated by immunoSEQ multiplex PCR, the TCRdb table keeps only in-frame clones and is missing some. This sample has more than 30,000 clones, with more than 70% found just once. This sequence joins TRBV2 and TRBJ1-1; TRBD1 agrees at 7 bases. The clonotype was recovered from a woman aged 60-70 years with lung cancer. Specimen: PBMCs. Here the CDR3 reads CASRMGRYSGGGF. The CDR3 coding sequence is TGTGCCAGCAGAATGGGTAGATACTCAGGGGGTGGCTTT.